Shown below are 20 T cell receptor beta chains from a single sample sequenced in a study of cytomegalovirus exposure and HLA in healthy donors. Primers included in the PCR were 60 Vbeta and 13 Jbeta primers. Assay: immunoSEQ multiplex PCR; the TCRdb copy retains only in-frame clones and omits some. The data contain 95,000 to 110,000 clones, over 70% of them seen just once; the ten biggest clones take up approximately 2.2%. The specimen was PBMCs. The receptor source for this set is a man aged 25 to 40 in good health and CMV-seronegative.

This clone was observed a few times. The gene calls are TRBV5-1 and TRBJ2-7; 7 bases align to TRBD2. Germline CDR1 is SGHRS and CDR2 is YFSETQ. The CDR3 is made up of 13 amino acids. V gave up 0 bases and J gave up 7 bases; unmatched junction bases: 4. CDR3 coding DNA: TGCGCCAGCAGCTTGGTTTCGGGGGGAGAGCAGTACTTC. This gives the protein CASSLVSGGEQYF.

The CDR3 sequence: CASSRSWGDDSGYTF. CDR3 coding DNA: TGTGCCAGCAGCCGGAGCTGGGGGGATGATAGTGGCTACACCTTC. The V gene is TRBV5-4, the J gene TRBJ1-2, with D tentatively TRBD1 (5 bases). From germline, CDR1 is SGHNT and CDR2 YYREEE (reference sequence). This CDR3 has 15 residues. V was trimmed by 4 bases and J by 7 bases, leaving 20 bases between them.

This chain joins TRBV2 and TRBJ2-1; TRBD1 matches 9 bases. The V segment lost 5 bases and the J segment 4 bases; nucleotides outside the gene matches: 3. The germline V gene encodes CDR1 SNHLY and CDR2 FYNNEI. This CDR3 is 14 amino acids long. As DNA, the CDR3 is TGTGCCAGCAGTCTCGGACAGGGGTACAATGAGCAGTTCTTC. Translation gives CASSLGQGYNEQFF.

The rearrangement links TRBV29-1 to TRBJ2-7; 10 bases map to TRBD1. Germline V lookup: CDR1 SQVTM, CDR2 ANQGSEA. With 7 bases clipped from V and 2 bases from J, the junction kept 5 bases outside the gene matches. The CDR3 contains 13 residues. DNA for the CDR3: TGCAGCGGTAGGACAGGGGGAACCTACGAGCAGTACTTC. This codes for CSGRTGGTYEQYF.

The rearrangement joins TRBV9 to TRBJ1-2; 8 positions match TRBD1. The CDR3 length is 15 residues. J was trimmed by 2 bases and V by 4 bases; bases with no gene match: 7. Germline V gene sequence: CDR1 SGDLS, CDR2 YYNGEE. This CDR3 reads CASSPEGQVNYGYTF. The CDR3 DNA follows: TGTGCCAGCAGCCCGGAGGGACAGGTGAACTATGGCTACACCTTC.

This chain joins TRBV6-4 and TRBJ2-6, with 14 bases fitting TRBD2. The CDR3 loop spans 17 amino acids. Germline lookup yields CDR1 MRHNA and CDR2 SNTAGT. With 5 bases clipped from V and 2 bases from J, the junction kept 2 bases outside the gene matches. The CDR3, as DNA: TGTGCCAGCAGTCGACTAGCGGGGGGGCCTGGGGCCAACGTCCTGACTTTC. This gives the protein CASSRLAGGPGANVLTF.

In this sample, this clone turned up a few times. The chain has TRBV4-1 and TRBJ1-1; unclear D gene. The CDR3 has 14 residues. Germline values: CDR1 MGHRA, CDR2 YSYEKL. Between the trimmed V and J ends, which lost 0 bases and 9 bases, there was a span of 14 bases. The CDR3 sequence: CASSQDRDSRQAFF. DNA of the CDR3: TGCGCCAGCAGCCAAGATCGAGACTCCCGGCAAGCTTTCTTT.

This rearrangement joins TRBV7-9 to TRBJ1-4, with D hard to call. The CDR3 length is 14 residues. Trimming removed 2 bases at V and 5 bases at J, with 9 bases between. Per the germline V gene, CDR1 is SEHNR and CDR2 is FQNEAQ (reference sequence). This chain's CDR3 is CASSLKSGNEKLFF. The DNA of the CDR3 is TGTGCCAGCAGCTTAAAGTCCGGGAATGAAAAACTGTTTTTT.

The genes are TRBV1 and TRBJ2-7; the D segment call TRBD2 is taken from the table without a DNA check. TRBV1 is reported as a pseudogene. The CDR3 sequence is 19 residues long. For the CDR3, the DNA is TGCACCAGCAGCCACGATCGCGGTAGCGGGAGCCGTTCCTCCTACGAGCAGTACTTC. It specifies CTSSHDRGSGSRSSYEQYF.

The gene calls are TRBV18 and TRBJ2-7; 10 bases fit TRBD1. The junction had 3 bases not matched to a gene; V was cut back by 4 bases and J by 0 bases. CDR3 size: 15 residues. Germline V lookup: CDR1 KGHSH, CDR2 LQKENI. The CDR3 here is CASSLGQGPSYEQYF. The CDR3 bases are TGTGCCAGCTCACTGGGACAGGGGCCCTCCTACGAGCAGTACTTC.

The V gene is TRBV5-8, the J gene TRBJ2-1; 14 bases are shared with TRBD2. Looked up from germline, CDR1 is SGHTS and CDR2 is YDEGEE. This CDR3 region has 16 residues. Losses at the gene ends were 3 bases for V and 8 bases for J; bases not matched to a gene: 7. The CDR3 DNA is TGTGCCAGCAGCTGGGTGACTAGCGGGGGGGCTTATGAGCAGTTCTTC. This codes for CASSWVTSGGAYEQFF.

The V call is TRBV4-1, the J call TRBJ2-1; 16 bases align to TRBD2. The CDR3 spans 17 residues. In germline, CDR1 is MGHRA, CDR2 YSYEKL. J was trimmed by 8 bases and V by 3 bases; bases with no gene match: 7. For the CDR3, the DNA is TGCGCCAGCAGCCAGGGGGGACTAGCGGGAGGGCCGGATGAGCAGTTCTTC. Translation: CASSQGGLAGGPDEQFF.

The rearrangement joins TRBV21-1 to TRBJ2-1; TRBD1, as called in the table, went unchecked against the DNA. TRBV21-1 is described as a pseudogene. There are 16 residues in the CDR3. The CDR3 bases are TGTGCCAGCAGCACTGGGCCCTCGGGACATCGGAATGAGCAGTTCTTC. Translated: CASSTGPSGHRNEQFF.

In its sample, this clone was seen a few times. The chain recombines TRBV18 with TRBJ1-1; TRBD1 is a possible D gene (6 bases). The germline CDR1 and CDR2 sequences are KGHSH and LQKENI. The CDR3 extends over 14 amino acids. V was shortened by 1 base and J by 0 bases, with 6 bases between the two germline ends. The CDR3 DNA follows: TGTGCCAGCTCACCACAGGGGGTGAACACTGAAGCTTTCTTT. This encodes CASSPQGVNTEAFF.

The chain joins TRBV5-1 to TRBJ2-7; 9 nucleotides line up with TRBD1. Germline V gene sequence: CDR1 SGHRS, CDR2 YFSETQ. Trimming took 0 bases from V and 0 from J; bases not matched to a gene: 1. The CDR3 is 15 residues long. The CDR3 bases are TGCGCCAGCAGCTTGGAGACAGGGGGCTCCTACGAGCAGTACTTC. It translates to CASSLETGGSYEQYF.

V gene TRBV19 combines with J gene TRBJ1-3; D unresolved. The CDR3 totals 13 residues. Germline loops: CDR1 LNHDA, CDR2 SQIVND (reference sequence). This CDR3 is CGAAVVSGNTIYF. Written as DNA, the CDR3 is TGTGGCGCGGCGGTGGTCTCTGGAAACACCATATATTTT.

The chain uses TRBV6-1 and TRBJ1-1, with 8 bases identical to TRBD1. This CDR3 region has 14 residues. V lost 6 bases and J lost 8; bases outside the gene matches: 11. CDR1 and CDR2 (germline): MNHNS, SASEGT. Written as DNA, the CDR3 is TGTGCCAGCAGAAGAACCGGGACAGGAGGGGAAGCTTTCTTT. It is translated as CASRRTGTGGEAFF.

The chain employs TRBV30 and TRBJ1-2; D gene uncertain. Germline V lookup: CDR1 GTSNPN, CDR2 SVGIG (reference sequence). The CDR3 consists of 12 residues. Trimming stripped 3 bases from V and 4 bases from J, with 9 bases between. The CDR3: CAWREVVYGYTF. The CDR3 DNA follows: TGTGCCTGGAGGGAGGTCGTCTATGGCTACACCTTC.

V and J are TRBV7-2 and TRBJ2-2, with 12 bases that match TRBD2. The CDR3 consists of 16 residues. Looked up from germline, CDR1 is SGHTA and CDR2 is FQGNSA. Unmatched junction bases numbered 1, after V lost 5 bases and J lost 0 bases. The DNA for the CDR3 is TGTGCCAGCAGCCGACTAGCGGGGGCGAACACCGGGGAGCTGTTTTTT. As protein: CASSRLAGANTGELFF.

The CDR3 region has the DNA TGTGCCAGCAGTTACACCTCTAGCAATGAGCAGTTCTTC. Protein: CASSYTSSNEQFF. J is TRBJ2-1 and V is TRBV6-5; no reliable D call. The CDR3 is 13 residues long. CDR1 MNHEY and CDR2 SVGAGI come from the germline V gene. V was cut by 2 bases and J by 6 bases, with 8 bases left in between.